This T cell receptor (beta chain) was captured in a study of blood T cell repertoires in COVID-19. Study context: From T cells, B-cell-depleted T cells, or PBMCs came the material, which was cDNA or gDNA.

How the authors handled the data: It was from reference gene primer amplification that nucleated cell counts were estimated. Repertoires were generated with immunoSEQ multiplex PCR, while TCRdb's copy carries only in-frame clones and drops some. V and J calls and clone size are as listed in that table; D and trimming were resolved from the DNA. The data show about 15,000 clones, more than 85% seen once. The receptor comes from a man aged 55 to 70 with acute or convalescent COVID-19. Sequenced sample: peripheral blood.

CDR3 sequence reads: CASSPSGTVREQYF. The CDR3, as DNA: TGTGCCAGCAGTCCGTCCGGGACAGTCAGAGAGCAGTACTTC. The chain carries TRBV28 and TRBJ2-7; 7 bases fit TRBD1. Germline assignment: CDR1 MDHEN and CDR2 SYDVKM. There are 14 residues in the CDR3. V shed 5 bases, J shed 7 bases, and the junction held 11 bases outside the gene matches.